Following are 23 T cell receptor beta chains from one sample sequenced in a study of circulating and synovial CD4+ cells in juvenile arthritis. The repertoire was sequenced with immunoSEQ multiplex PCR; TCRdb's copy has only in-frame clones and lacks some. Of tens of thousands of clones listed, 85% to 95% are singletons. Material for sequencing was CD4+ T cells from blood. These receptors were collected from a human donor with juvenile idiopathic arthritis.

The genes are TRBV14 and TRBJ1-6, with D hard to call. V lost 2 bases and J 9 bases, leaving 8 bases between the germline ends. The germline gives CDR1 SGHDN, CDR2 FVKESK. The CDR3 extends over 13 amino acids. CDR3 nucleotide sequence: TGTGCCAGCAGCCAAAGTTGGCTTTCACCCCTCCACTTT. Protein product: CASSQSWLSPLHF.

The rearrangement joins TRBV29-1 to TRBJ1-2; 7 bases agree with TRBD1. The CDR3 runs 11 residues. Germline lookup yields CDR1 SQVTM and CDR2 ANQGSEA. CDR3 amino acids: CQRDSLRGYTF. Here the CDR3 DNA reads TGCCAGAGGGACAGTCTAAGAGGCTACACCTTC.

This clone was seen once. The chain uses TRBV10-3 and TRBJ1-1; weak D call: TRBD1 (5 bases). The length of the CDR3 is 15 residues. Trimming removed 4 bases at V and 1 base at J, with 13 bases between. Germline CDR1 is ENHRY and CDR2 is SYGVKD. Written as DNA, the CDR3 is TGTGCCATCAGTGTGAGGGAGGGGAGGAACACTGAAGCTTTCTTT. Protein: CAISVREGRNTEAFF.

The chain uses TRBV7-9 and TRBJ1-5; D remains ambiguous. The CDR3 has 14 amino acids. V was clipped by 1 base and J by 1 base, with 5 bases between them. CDR1 is SEHNR and CDR2 is FQNEAQ in the germline V gene (reference sequence). The CDR3 sequence: CASSLVTSNQPQHF. In nucleotides, the CDR3 is TGTGCCAGCAGCTTAGTTACAAGCAATCAGCCCCAGCATTTT.

This chain links TRBV25-1 with TRBJ1-4; D unclear. V lost 2 bases and J 3 bases, leaving 7 bases between the germline ends. CDR1 MGHDK and CDR2 SYGVNS come from the germline V gene. The CDR3 is 14 residues long. CDR3 sequence: CASSEGPANEKLFF. The CDR3 coding sequence is TGTGCCAGCAGTGAAGGGCCTGCTAATGAAAAACTGTTTTTT.

The chain combines TRBV5-6 with TRBJ2-3, with TRBD2 as a possible D gene (5 bases). From germline, CDR1 is SGHDT and CDR2 YYEEEE. The V and J ends lost 1 base and 3 bases respectively, with 18 bases between them. The CDR3 runs to 17 residues. DNA of the CDR3: TGTGCCAGCAGCTTGAAGGTCCGGACTGCGGCGACAGATACGCAGTATTTT. Amino acid sequence: CASSLKVRTAATDTQYF.

This clone was seen a single time. Other DNA sequences in the same sample also yield this CDR3. V gene TRBV7-9 combines with J gene TRBJ1-6, with D tentatively TRBD1 (6 bases). CDR1 and CDR2 from the germline V gene are SEHNR and FQNEAQ (reference sequence). Trimming shortened V by 3 bases and J by 13 bases, and 19 bases separated the two germline ends. The CDR3 extends over 15 amino acids. CDR3 DNA sequence: TGTGCCAGCAGCTTCGGGGGGCGCAGATCTTCCCCCCTCCACTTT. Amino acid sequence: CASSFGGRRSSPLHF. Drawing the rest from reference TRBV7-9 and TRBJ1-6, the complete variable domain is DTGVSQNPRHKITKRGQNVTFRCDPISEHNRLYWYRQTLGQGPEFLTYFQNEAQLEKSRLLSDRFSAERPKGSFSTLEIQRTEQGDSAMYLCASSFGGRRSSPLHFGNGTRLTVT.

The chain is built from TRBV2 and TRBJ2-1; perhaps TRBD2 as D (7 bases). Trimming removed 4 bases from V and 4 bases from J, with 14 bases in between. Germline assignment: CDR1 SNHLY and CDR2 FYNNEI. The CDR3 runs to 15 residues. CDR3 DNA: TGTGCCAGCAGTGCGGGGCGGGGGCCTTACAATGAGCAGTTCTTC. Translated, it gives CASSAGRGPYNEQFF.

The rearrangement joins TRBV5-1 to TRBJ2-5; a possible D gene is TRBD2 (5 bases). V was clipped by 2 bases and J by 5 bases, with 16 bases between them. CDR1 and CDR2 from the germline V gene are SGHRS and YFSETQ. The length of the CDR3 is 15 residues. The chain's CDR3 is CASSFRRPGPETQYF. In nucleotides, the CDR3 is TGCGCCAGCAGCTTTCGGAGGCCTGGGCCCGAGACCCAGTACTTC.

This chain connects TRBV7-3 to TRBJ2-3, with 9 bases that match TRBD2. The length of the CDR3 is 15 residues. CDR1 is SGHTA and CDR2 is FQGTGA in the germline V gene. J was trimmed by 1 base and V by 6 bases; bases with no gene match: 5. CDR3 region: CASRVAGARTDTQYF. The CDR3 DNA is TGTGCCAGCAGGGTAGCGGGGGCTCGCACAGATACGCAGTATTTT.

V and J are TRBV18 and TRBJ2-3; maybe TRBD2 (6 bases). CDR1 is KGHSH, CDR2 LQKENI, per germline. Trimming stripped 0 bases from V and 1 base from J, with 14 bases between. The CDR3 is 17 residues long. CDR3 sequence (DNA): TGTGCCAGCTCACCACCCCCGCTAGGCGGGGGCACAGATACGCAGTATTTT. This sequence encodes CASSPPPLGGGTDTQYF.

This CDR3 reads CASSGTGAPETTGELFF. In nucleotides, the CDR3 is TGTGCCAGCAGCGGCACAGGGGCTCCTGAGACCACCGGGGAGCTGTTTTTT. V gene TRBV5-4 combines with J gene TRBJ2-2; the match to TRBD1 covers 7 bases. This CDR3 comprises 17 residues. From germline, CDR1 is SGHNT and CDR2 YYREEE (reference sequence). V was clipped by 4 bases and J by 4 bases; unmatched bases: 13.

This clone was seen just once. The rearrangement links TRBV11-1 to TRBJ2-5, with 12 nucleotides matching TRBD2. Germline V CDR1 and CDR2: SGHAT, FQDESV (reference sequence). Trimming at V came to 3 bases and at J to 2 bases, leaving 7 bases not matched to a gene. This CDR3 is 17 amino acids long. CDR3 loop: CASSFPLAGGPQETQYF. In DNA, the CDR3 is TGTGCCAGCAGCTTCCCCCTAGCGGGGGGGCCTCAAGAGACCCAGTACTTC.

The rearrangement links TRBV11-2 to TRBJ2-5, with TRBD2 matching 14 bases. The ends lost 4 bases at V and 4 bases at J; junction bases unmatched: 2. The germline V gene encodes CDR1 SGHAT and CDR2 FQNNGV. CDR3 length: 15 residues. This chain's CDR3 is CASSSGLAGAETQYF. For the CDR3, the DNA is TGTGCCAGCAGCTCGGGACTAGCGGGGGCAGAGACCCAGTACTTC.

V is TRBV11-1 and J is TRBJ1-2, with D maybe TRBD1 (5 bases). In germline, CDR1 is SGHAT, CDR2 FQDESV (reference sequence). V lost 3 bases to trimming and J lost 8 bases, with 16 bases between them. This CDR3 contains 14 residues. CDR3 protein: CASSLTSQGRGYTF. The CDR3 region has the DNA TGTGCCAGCAGCTTGACGTCCCAGGGCCGGGGCTACACCTTC.

The chain has TRBV7-6 and TRBJ2-3; 14 positions agree with TRBD2. Per germline, CDR1 SGHVS and CDR2 FNYEAQ. The CDR3 runs to 17 residues. V shed 5 bases, J shed 4 bases, and the junction held 8 bases outside the gene matches. The CDR3 bases are TGTGCCAGCAGCCTCACCGGGACTAGCGGGGGTTCAGATACGCAGTATTTT. It encodes CASSLTGTSGGSDTQYF.

About this clone: Mismatch with germline at one junction end may stem from a read error. The gene calls are TRBV7-2 and TRBJ2-7, with TRBD2 identical over 10 bases. Germline V gene lookup returns CDR1 SGHTA and CDR2 FQGNSA. The CDR3 is made up of 15 amino acids. CDR3 loop: CASSSLAGIHYEQCF. In DNA form, the CDR3 reads TGTGCCAGCAGCTCACTAGCGGGGATACACTACGAGCAGTGCTTC.

The V and J genes are TRBV7-3 and TRBJ2-7; maybe TRBD1 (5 bases). This CDR3 comprises 15 residues. Per germline, CDR1 SGHTA and CDR2 FQGTGA. Deletions cut 2 bases from V and 1 base from J, with 12 bases between. The CDR3 reads CASSLYAGPSYEQYF. Written as DNA, the CDR3 is TGTGCCAGCAGCTTATACGCAGGGCCTTCCTACGAGCAGTACTTC.

The chain recombines TRBV6-1 with TRBJ1-4; 7 bases map to TRBD1. The CDR3 runs to 14 residues. CDR1 and CDR2 (germline): MNHNS, SASEGT. V was clipped by 4 bases and J by 8 bases; unmatched bases: 7. The CDR3 region has the DNA TGTGCCAGCAGTGGGGGGTTAGGGGGCGAAAAACTGTTTTTT. Its translation: CASSGGLGGEKLFF.

The chain uses TRBV14 and TRBJ2-2; 12 positions match TRBD1. Germline assignment: CDR1 SGHDN and CDR2 FVKESK. The junction had 7 bases not matched to a gene; V was cut back by 1 base and J by 7 bases. This CDR3 contains 17 residues. CDR3 residues: CASSQGRDRGPVGELFF. As DNA, the CDR3 is TGTGCCAGCAGCCAAGGCCGGGACAGGGGGCCGGTCGGGGAGCTGTTTTTT.

The chain links TRBV5-1 to TRBJ1-2; 8 bases fit TRBD1. CDR1 is SGHRS and CDR2 is YFSETQ in the germline V gene. The CDR3 has 13 residues. V was pared by 0 bases and J by 8 bases, with 3 bases of the junction left unmatched. The CDR3 reads CASSLDGQGGYTF. CDR3 coding DNA: TGCGCCAGCAGCTTGGATGGACAGGGCGGCTACACCTTC.

Here the CDR3 reads CAWTRMANEKLFF. CDR3 nucleotides: TGTGCCTGGACGAGGATGGCTAATGAAAAACTGTTTTTT. V is TRBV30 and J is TRBJ1-4; D remains ambiguous. In germline, CDR1 is GTSNPN, CDR2 SVGIG (reference sequence). CDR3 length: 13 residues. Trimming pared 4 bases from V and 3 bases from J, leaving 9 bases between.

This rearrangement joins TRBV2 to TRBJ2-2; 16 bases fit TRBD2. Trimming removed 5 bases from V and 4 bases from J; junction bases left unmatched: 7. The CDR3 length is 18 residues. The germline V gene has CDR1 SNHLY and CDR2 FYNNEI. CDR3 sequence: CASSLGLAGGPGTGELFF. The CDR3 region has the DNA TGTGCCAGCAGTCTGGGACTAGCGGGGGGGCCGGGCACCGGGGAGCTGTTTTTT.